This T cell receptor (beta chain) originates from a study of blood T cell repertoires in COVID-19. Overall study: The United States, Italy and Spain supplied acute and convalescent COVID-19 samples. The analysed material was cDNA or gDNA that came from T cells, B-cell-depleted T cells, or PBMCs.

The CDR3 is 11 residues long. Germline CDR1 is MNHEY and CDR2 is SVGAGI. Trimming removed 9 bases at V and 10 bases at J, with 10 bases between. In terms of age and location, participants ranged from roughly 18 to 95 years and lived in approximately 26 US areas. Authors' data handling: Estimates of nucleated cell counts were drawn from the amplification of reference gene primers. Assay used: immunoSEQ multiplex PCR; TCRdb lists only in-frame clones, some missing. The V and J calls and clone size are taken from that table; D and trimming were inferred from the DNA. Of around 300,000 clones in the sample, just under 90% were seen once.

Sequencing was done on a sample of PBMCs or T cells enriched from blood (not recorded which). The chain links TRBV6-5 to TRBJ1-6; TRBD1 might be the D (5 bases). The TCR sequence derives from a woman in her sixties or seventies who had recovered from COVID-19. As DNA, the CDR3 is TGTGCCAGGAAAACAGGCTCACCCCTCCACTTT. It specifies CARKTGSPLHF.